Detailed here is one TCR beta chain. Its antigen is unknown. No much larger clone is present one base from it, and per-base qualities are unavailable. The sample comes from a study of T cell responses to AZD1222 COVID-19 vaccine (dated by TCRdb to the early 2020s). Some background on the complete study: AZD1222 recipients given second doses at about 4 weeks or at about 12 weeks were pooled, since spike-specific TCR depth and breadth were not found to differ between the two schedules. Trial participants were enrolled by age into 18-55, 56-69 and 70-plus year subgroups, with roughly 150, 30 and 60 TCR-sequenced participants respectively. TCR sequencing was performed for roughly 250 trial participants, of whom 200 to 220 were given two doses of AZD1222 and around 25 were given two doses of MenACWY control vaccine.

Trimming costs V 3 bases and J 8 bases, and their ends lie 10 bases apart. Its CDR3 holds 13 amino acids, cysteine through phenylalanine. Here the CDR3 DNA is all that survives: 39 bases in frame from base 1. The germline V gene sets CDR1 to SGHVS and CDR2 to FQNEAQ. General conclusions and limits of the study: In the small 56-69-year group, the increase in depth fell short of significance, most likely because of low power. Most participants were white British and females outnumbered males, and the authors suggested that clonal diversity may have been underestimated. Conclusions about previously exposed vaccinees are limited because only five or six AZD1222 recipients were SARS-CoV-2 seropositive at baseline. Epitopes outside the regions mutated in the B.1.351 and B.1.1.7 variants were reportedly recognized by nearly half of the unique spike-specific TCRs. Vaccine-associated CD4 TCRs spanned the whole spike protein, with dominant responses in regions 160-218 and 743-854. After two AZD1222 doses, both the breadth and the depth of spike-specific TCRs were significantly higher than at day 0 and than in MenACWY recipients. Because no samples from the day 14 peak response were available, repertoires could be characterized only after the peak T cell response.

The CDR3 regions of human TCRbeta chains were subjected to immunosequencing. The source study handled its data this way. TCRs in the repertoires were compared against a reference library of SARS-CoV-2-specific TCRs that had been generated with the MIRA antigen-specificity platform. Breadth was defined as the fraction of unique TCRs that were SARS-CoV-2-associated, and depth was defined as the fraction of total T cells that were SARS-CoV-2-associated. Using the MIRA data, every spike-specific TCR was mapped to the spike region that the TCR reacted to and assigned to either a CD4 or a CD8 class. Log10-transformed breadth and depth values were compared by one-way ANOVA with Sidak's multiple comparisons tests. As stored in TCRdb, this immuneACCESS dataset retains in-frame rearrangements with V and J assigned. A fraction of the clones does not appear; measured against another copy, unresolved V genes explain less than half of the discrepancy, and the remainder lacks a known reason. From that table come the V and J calls and clone size; the DNA was used to work out D and trimming. This sample gives about 140,000 clones in total; roughly 90% of them show up just once. The ten largest clones add up to about 5% of the sample.

Per the publication, the time point label means: baseline before first vaccination. Vaccinee samples came from UK trials COV001 and COV002, including a single-blind randomized controlled phase 2/3 trial of AZD1222 (ChAdOx1 nCoV-19) in healthy adults. Trial participant PBMC samples were collected at day 0 and day 28 after the second dose for TCRbeta chain sequencing. The sequences come from peripheral blood, collected on day 0 of AZD1222 vaccination. Rearrangement joined TRBV7-8 to TRBJ1-4, with the D segment identity uncertain. The receptor's source is an adult in good health. The CDR3 protein sequence reads: CASSFRSREKLFF. The DNA is as follows: TGTGCCAGCAGCTTTCGGTCGCGGGAAAAACTGTTTTTT. With all but the CDR3 taken from the reference TRBV7-8 and TRBJ1-4 genes, the full variable domain is: GAGVSQSPRYKVAKRGQDVALRCDPISGHVSLFWYQQALGQGPEFLTYFQNEAQLDKSGLPSDRFFAERPEGSVSTLKIQRTQQEDSAVYLCASSFRSREKLFFGSGTQLSVL.